This T cell receptor (beta chain) comes out of a study of molecular identifiers for immune sequencing clone quantification. The wider study: Naive CD8 RNA (roughly 20,000 or 100,000 cells) was divided into five aliquots, with four sequenced.

Using its own MiXCR run on the PCR reads, TCRdb lists one record per CDR3 protein. The top ten clones hold roughly 0.8% of a sample with 250,000 to 350,000 distinct CDR3 sequences, about 21% of them seen once. RNA fractions of 10%, 30% or 50% and roughly 19,000 to 1,000,000 sorted cells were the source of naive CD8 libraries. Ten or more counts support this clonotype. The germline gives CDR1 MGHRA, CDR2 YSYEKL. There are 15 residues in the CDR3. J lost 3 bases, V lost 3 bases, and 5 bases had no gene match. Sequencing input: naive CD8+ T cells from blood, with Jurkat cell RNA spiked in. As to subset: FACS-sorted CD8+CD4-CCR7+CD45RA+ naive T cells. This receptor was identified in a human donor in good health. Some libraries in this study had Jurkat cell RNA spiked in. The chain is built from TRBV4-1 and TRBJ2-7, with TRBD2 matching over 10 bases. In DNA form, the CDR3 reads TGCGCCAGCAGCCAGAAAGCGGGAGGGGACTACGAGCAGTACTTC. Translation: CASSQKAGGDYEQYF.